Detailed here is one T cell receptor (beta chain). What it recognizes is unknown. This sample is drawn from a study of cytomegalovirus exposure and HLA in healthy donors. Looking at the study overall: Earlier work reported 100 million or so unique TCR beta sequences from about 190 million T cells.

Both 60 Vbeta primers and 13 Jbeta primers went into the PCR. TCRdb keeps only in-frame clones here, not all; method: immunoSEQ multiplex PCR. The sample records about 170,000 clones, over 70% being singletons. V was cut by 1 base and J by 1 base, with 7 bases left in between. Per the germline V gene, CDR1 is MGHRA and CDR2 is YSYEKL. CDR3 length: 14 amino acids. Broader study findings: Follow-up analysis found HLA locus-dependent TCR association rates, highest for DRB1 and lowest for HLA-C.

The V and J genes are TRBV4-1 and TRBJ2-5; the D gene is possibly TRBD1 (5 bases). The sequenced material came from PBMCs. This clonotype originated in a female donor in good health and CMV-seronegative. CDR3 coding DNA: TGCGCCAGCAGCCAAGTTCAGGGCCAAGAGACCCAGTACTTC. Protein sequence: CASSQVQGQETQYF.